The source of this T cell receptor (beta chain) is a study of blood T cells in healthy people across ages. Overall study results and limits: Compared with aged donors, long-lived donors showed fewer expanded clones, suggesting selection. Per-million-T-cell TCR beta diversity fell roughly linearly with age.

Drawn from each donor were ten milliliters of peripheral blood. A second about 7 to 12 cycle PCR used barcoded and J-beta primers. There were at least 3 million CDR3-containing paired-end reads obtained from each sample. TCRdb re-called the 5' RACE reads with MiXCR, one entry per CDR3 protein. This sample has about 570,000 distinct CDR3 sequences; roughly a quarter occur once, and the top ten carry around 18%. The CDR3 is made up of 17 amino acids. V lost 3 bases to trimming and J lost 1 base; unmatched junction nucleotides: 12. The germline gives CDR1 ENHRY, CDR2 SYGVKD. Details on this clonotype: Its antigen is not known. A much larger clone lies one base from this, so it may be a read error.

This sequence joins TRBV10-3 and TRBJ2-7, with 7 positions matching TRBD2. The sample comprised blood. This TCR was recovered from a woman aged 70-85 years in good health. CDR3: CAISEAGRQVGSYEQYF. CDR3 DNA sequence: TGTGCCATCAGTGAAGCGGGGCGACAAGTAGGATCCTACGAGCAGTACTTC.